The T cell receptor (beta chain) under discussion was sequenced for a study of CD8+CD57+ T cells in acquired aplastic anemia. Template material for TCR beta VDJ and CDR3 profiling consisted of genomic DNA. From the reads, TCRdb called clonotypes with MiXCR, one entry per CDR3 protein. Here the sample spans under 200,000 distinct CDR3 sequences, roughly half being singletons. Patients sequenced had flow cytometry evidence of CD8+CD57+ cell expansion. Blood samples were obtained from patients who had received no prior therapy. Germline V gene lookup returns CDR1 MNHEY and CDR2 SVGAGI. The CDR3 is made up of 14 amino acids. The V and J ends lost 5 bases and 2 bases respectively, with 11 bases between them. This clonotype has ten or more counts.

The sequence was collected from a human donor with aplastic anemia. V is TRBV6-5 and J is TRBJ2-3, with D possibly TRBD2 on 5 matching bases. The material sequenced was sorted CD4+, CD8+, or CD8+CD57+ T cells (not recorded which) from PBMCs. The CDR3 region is CASSLNGNTDTQYF. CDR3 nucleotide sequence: TGTGCCAGCAGTCTAAACGGGAACACAGATACGCAGTATTTT.